This T cell receptor beta chain was documented in a study of human T cells and chemical hapten exposure. The V and J ends lost 4 bases and 4 bases, in that order; junction bases with no gene match: 9. Germline assignment: CDR1 MDHEN and CDR2 SYDVKM. CDR3 length equals 15 residues. This sample's time point: patch test 3, about 24 weeks after DPC sensitization. Documented treatment: therapeutic diphenylcyclopropenone sensitization with weekly scalp DPC. Original data processing: Counting gave a median of around 100,000 TCRs per sample, with values ranging from 23,224 to 690,600. TCRdb redid the calling of the RACE reads with MiXCR, one entry per CDR3 protein. The V and J calls and clone size are TCRdb's, not the authors'. The sample yields some 180,000 distinct CDR3 sequences, more than 20% seen once.

V and J are TRBV28 and TRBJ2-7; 8 bases agree with TRBD2. This receptor was taken from a woman aged 40 to 50 with alopecia areata. Some clones in this sample may be carry-over from other donors' samples. The sample here was whole blood, taken in connection with sensitization to the hapten diphenylcyclopropenone (DPC). CDR3 coding DNA: TGTGCCAGCAGTTCACCGGGACTAGATGGATACGAGCAGTACTTC. It yields the protein CASSSPGLDGYEQYF.